This T cell receptor beta chain stems from a study of identical twins. TCRdb reprocessed the 5' RACE reads with MiXCR, giving one entry per CDR3 protein. Found here are about 890,000 distinct CDR3 sequences, roughly an eighth of them singletons; the top ten hold around 1.6%. Per germline, CDR1 MGHDK and CDR2 SYGVNS. V dropped 7 bases and J dropped 3 bases, with 18 bases sitting between them. This CDR3 spans 15 amino acids. The data also belong to a second study, concerning yellow fever vaccine responses in identical twins.

Input material: PBMCs. The source is a woman younger than 30 in good health. J is TRBJ1-1 and V is TRBV25-1; TRBD1 might be the D (5 bases). CDR3 protein: CASTRAYGGDTEAFF. In DNA form, the CDR3 reads TGTGCCAGCACTAGGGCATACGGAGGGGACACTGAAGCTTTCTTT.